This T cell receptor (beta chain) comes out of a study of shared clonotypes between healthy human individuals. The study's findings and limits: What naive subsets generally showed was a larger estimated richness than memory subsets showed.

The CDR3 extends over 16 amino acids. V lost 4 bases and J 10 bases, leaving 23 bases between the germline ends. Per germline, CDR1 MDHEN and CDR2 SYDVKM. The method was immunoSEQ multiplex PCR; TCRdb's version includes in-frame clones alone and lacks a portion of them. Among hundreds of thousands of clones, 97% were seen once, and the ten largest hold about 0.057%. As for this clone: The target antigen is unknown.

The gene calls are TRBV28 and TRBJ2-1; possibly TRBD2 for D (6 bases). The sequenced sample consisted of naive CD4+ T cells sorted from blood. Described subset: CD45RA+ positively selected. This sequence originates from a woman aged 25 to 39 in good health. The CDR3 spells CASSSSSARRVGEQFF. The DNA for the CDR3 is TGTGCCAGCAGTTCCTCTAGCGCCCGGAGGGTAGGGGAGCAGTTCTTC. The full variable domain, completed using reference TRBV28 and TRBJ2-1, is DVKVTQSSRYLVKRTGEKVFLECVQDMDHENMFWYRQDPGLGLRLIYFSYDVKMKEKGDIPEGYSVSREKKERFSLILESASTNQTSMYLCASSSSSARRVGEQFFGPGTRLTVL.